This T cell receptor (beta chain) was recorded in a study of OX40 agonist ivuxolimab in advanced cancers. Concerning the study at large: Ivuxolimab, which targeted the costimulatory receptor OX40 (CD134), was an agonistic, fully human IgG2 monoclonal antibody. The dose-escalation cohort was about 83% male with a mean age of about 54 years, ranging from roughly 23 to 79. Prior anti-PD-1, anti-PD-L1 or anti-CTLA-4 therapy was permitted, and checkpoint inhibitors had been received by roughly 40% of dose-escalation patients. Three dose-escalation patients achieved partial responses, one with hepatocellular carcinoma and two with cutaneous melanoma. Intravenous ivuxolimab was administered to patients every 2 weeks at six dose levels: 0.01, 0.1, 0.3, 1.5, 3 and 10 mg/kg. The purpose of peripheral TCRbeta sequencing was to test whether ivuxolimab changed TCR sequence diversity and led to clonal T-cell expansion. The paper covers the monotherapy dose-escalation part of the phase I ivuxolimab trial, which included N ≈ 57 patients. Of the roughly 52 dose-escalation patients, hepatocellular carcinoma was present in approximately 20, melanoma in about 15, renal cell carcinoma in 9 and head and neck cancer in 9.

To sequence the TCRbeta CDR3 region, genomic DNA was isolated from the sorted cells. The immunoSEQ Assay was used for sequencing of TCRbeta CDR3 regions. Sourced from immuneACCESS, this table was stored by TCRdb with only in-frame sequences that have V and J called. A share of the clones is absent; for the studies checked, an unresolved V gene accounts for under half, and the remainder has no known explanation. The sample contains tens of thousands of clones, 75% to 90% of them found a single time. Approximately 25% of the sample lies in the top ten. Turning to this clone: Which antigen it targets is not known. Base qualities are not at hand, and no much larger clone is one base apart.

The germline V gene (reference sequence) provides CDR1 SGHKS and CDR2 YYEKEE. The CDR3 sequence holds 16 residues, the cysteine and phenylalanine included. Of the read, only the CDR3 DNA is kept; its 48 bases are in frame from base 1. V is clipped by 2 bases and J by 0 bases, and the sequence between their germline boundaries is 15 bases long. Summary of the overall study and its limitations: The antigen specificity of the clonally expanded peripheral T cells was not determined. At doses from 0.1 to 3.0 mg/kg, clonal expansion was seen in both CD4+ and CD8+ blood T cells between baseline and week 6. In partial responders in the 0.1-3.0 mg/kg groups, normalized peripheral clonal expansion was found to be among the lowest, especially among CD8+ T cells. After ivuxolimab, expanded clones were on average more numerous among CD8+ T cells than among CD4+ T cells. Low levels of normalized T-cell clonal expansion were also seen in some patients who did not respond.

The trial excluded patients who had a history of autoimmune disease or who were on systemic immunosuppression. Peripheral blood for TCR sequencing was collected from all dose cohorts at baseline, on cycle 4 day 1, and on cycle 7 day 1. Samples were obtained from an open-label, multicenter, first-in-human phase I dose-escalation trial of ivuxolimab. Adults with locally advanced or metastatic head and neck squamous cell, hepatocellular, melanoma or renal cell carcinoma were enrolled in the trial. Before TCR sequencing, CD4+ T cells and CD8+ T cells were sorted from peripheral blood as separate populations.

The source of this sequence is an adult with an advanced solid tumor such as melanoma, head and neck, liver or kidney cancer. The sample consisted of CD4+ or CD8+ T cells sorted from blood, taken in a trial of the OX40 agonist ivuxolimab. The chain links TRBV5-5 with TRBJ2-7, with TRBD2 as a weak D call on 6 bases. This receptor has the CDR3 CASSFGVGGTSYEQYF. The DNA sequence follows: TGTGCCAGCAGCTTTGGGGTAGGAGGGACCTCCTACGAGCAGTACTTC.